The next 17 T cell receptor beta chains were all read from a single sample in a study of regulatory T cells in long-lasting Graves disease. CDR3 regions were amplified by Arm-PCR using iRepertoire HTBI primers to build TCR beta libraries. TCRdb re-analysed the multiplex PCR reads in MiXCR, keeping a single row per CDR3 protein. The sample includes more than 650,000 distinct CDR3 sequences, 25% to 30% of them seen just once. Described time point: persistent/refractory GD, antithyroid drugs over 5 years with positive TRAb. Generation of the TCR library employed RNA extracted from PBMCs. Sequencing was performed on peripheral blood mononuclear cells (PBMCs), taken when the disease was refractory, from a patient treated with antithyroid drugs. These receptors originate from a female donor with Graves disease.

This clonotype occurred a few times. The chain links TRBV6-1 to TRBJ1-5; 7 bases align to TRBD1. V shed 4 bases, J shed 2 bases, and the junction held 2 bases outside the gene matches. The CDR3 contains 14 residues. Germline CDR1 reads MNHNS; CDR2 reads SASEGT. In DNA, the CDR3 is TGTGCCAGCAGTGTTCAGGGGGGCAATCAGCCCCAGCATTTT. It yields the protein CASSVQGGNQPQHF.

This clonotype was detected many times. The V gene is TRBV12-3 or TRBV12-4, the J gene TRBJ1-5; no clear D. The V end lost 6 bases, the J end lost 4 bases, and 10 bases lay between the germline ends. The CDR3 totals 13 residues. As DNA, the CDR3 is TGTGCCAGCAGACTTAGCAGGAATCAGCCCCAGCATTTT. The encoded protein is CASRLSRNQPQHF.

This clonotype has only a few counts. The rearrangement links TRBV7-9 to TRBJ2-5, with D possibly being TRBD1 (6 bases). Per germline, CDR1 SEHNR and CDR2 FQNEAQ (reference sequence). Trimming left V 4 bases short and J 5 bases short, with 14 bases between. CDR3 length: 14 amino acids. CDR3 region: CASSSQGSRETQYF. CDR3 bases: TGTGCCAGCAGCTCACAGGGCAGCCGTGAGACCCAGTACTTC.

This clonotype has just a few counts. V usage is TRBV3-1 and J usage is TRBJ2-7; D remains unclear. Germline CDR1 is LGHDT and CDR2 is YNNKEL (reference sequence). The CDR3 has 12 residues. V lost 5 bases to trimming and J lost 2 bases, with 7 bases between them. For the CDR3, the DNA is TGTGCCAGCAGCACGTCCGCCTACGAGCAGTACTTC. Its translation: CASSTSAYEQYF.

The chain links TRBV18 to TRBJ2-5; D uncertain. The CDR3 totals 12 residues. The V end lost 5 bases, the J end lost 5 bases, and 9 bases lay between the germline ends. Germline CDR1 is KGHSH and CDR2 is LQKENI. This chain's CDR3 is CASSAVKETQYF. As DNA, the CDR3 is TGTGCCAGCTCAGCCGTCAAGGAGACCCAGTACTTC.

As for this clonotype: This may come from a read error, since a much larger clone is one base off. The chain combines TRBV20-1 with TRBJ1-1; no clear D. V was shortened by 0 bases and J by 3 bases, with 5 bases between the two germline ends. Germline CDR1 DFQATT, CDR2 SNEGSKA (reference sequence). This CDR3 comprises 12 residues. The CDR3 sequence is CSAREGYTEAFF. CDR3 bases: TGCAGTGCTAGAGAGGGGTACACTGAAGCTTTCTTT.

This clonotype came up a few times. One end of the junction does not line up with germline, which may come from a read error. Here the CDR3 reads CASSPIRGDGLYSEASF. CDR3 sequence (DNA): TGTGCCAGCAGTCCTATCCGAGGGGACGGACTTTATAGTGAAGCTTCCTTT. The J gene is TRBJ1-1, the V gene TRBV6-2 or TRBV6-3; D may be TRBD1 (5 bases). The CDR3 contains 17 residues. From germline, CDR1 is MNHEY and CDR2 SVGEGT.

This chain connects TRBV20-1 to TRBJ2-5; D tentatively reads TRBD1 or TRBD2 (5 bases each). The closer fit of TRBJ2-1 to the DNA end suggests the J call may be wrong. Germline assignment: CDR1 DFQATT and CDR2 SNEGSKA (reference sequence). The CDR3 loop spans 14 amino acids. The DNA for the CDR3 is TGCAGTGCTATCTTGCCGGGACCCTGGAATGAGCAGTTCTTC. It codes for CSAILPGPWNEQFF.

This clonotype was counted at least ten times. J is TRBJ1-6 and V is TRBV20-1; 10 nucleotides match TRBD1. The junction had 4 bases not matched to a gene; V was cut back by 0 bases and J by 8 bases. The V gene's germline CDR1 is DFQATT and CDR2 SNEGSKA (reference sequence). The CDR3 has 15 residues. CDR3: CSARDFGTGDSPLHF. The CDR3 DNA follows: TGCAGTGCTAGAGATTTTGGGACAGGGGATTCACCCCTCCACTTT.

On this clonotype itself: A much larger clone sits a single nucleotide away, making a read error possible. V is TRBV2 and J is TRBJ2-7; TRBD1 matches 7 bases. V lost 6 bases and J lost 2; bases outside the gene matches: 7. The CDR3 runs to 14 residues. Germline assignment: CDR1 SNHLY and CDR2 FYNNEI. The CDR3 DNA reads TGTGCCAGCAGCCCCTGGGACAGCGCCTACGAGCAGTACTTC. As protein: CASSPWDSAYEQYF.

This chain links TRBV28 with TRBJ1-5; TRBD1 aligns across 12 bases. Germline V lookup: CDR1 MDHEN, CDR2 SYDVKM. The CDR3 runs 19 residues. Trimming at V came to 4 bases and at J to 2 bases, leaving 12 bases not matched to a gene. The CDR3 protein is CASSSLRDRGPEGNQPQHF. The CDR3, as DNA: TGTGCCAGCAGTTCTCTCCGGGACAGGGGGCCCGAGGGCAATCAGCCCCAGCATTTT.

This clonotype occurred once. The chain is built from TRBV6-2 or TRBV6-3 and TRBJ1-2, with D uncertain. CDR3 length: 13 residues. The V end lost 5 bases, the J end lost 1 base, and 8 bases lay between the germline ends. Per the germline V gene, CDR1 is MNHEY and CDR2 is SVGEGT. CDR3 nucleotides: TGTGCCAGCAGTCTGACTTATAACTATGGCTACACCTTC. It encodes CASSLTYNYGYTF.

Ten or more counts support this clonotype. This chain links TRBV2 with TRBJ2-6; 8 nucleotides line up with TRBD1. CDR1 and CDR2 (germline): SNHLY, FYNNEI. This CDR3 contains 17 residues. The V and J ends lost 5 bases and 0 bases, in that order; junction bases with no gene match: 6. CDR3 nucleotides: TGTGCCAGCAGTTCCGGGACAGGCAACTCTGGGGCCAACGTCCTGACTTTC. Translating it yields CASSSGTGNSGANVLTF.

This clonotype was counted only a few times. This chain uses TRBV7-6 with TRBJ2-7; 8 bases map to TRBD1. The J segment lost 7 bases and the V segment lost 5 bases, leaving 25 bases of the junction unmatched. Looked up from germline, CDR1 is SGHVS and CDR2 is FNYEAQ. CDR3 length equals 19 residues. The CDR3 reads CASSPAVRLGQGELREQYF. The DNA of the CDR3 is TGTGCCAGCAGCCCAGCGGTACGGCTAGGACAGGGCGAACTAAGAGAGCAGTACTTC.

This clonotype has more than one count but fewer than ten. The genes are TRBV12-3 or TRBV12-4 and TRBJ2-7; possibly TRBD2 for D (6 bases). V dropped 6 bases and J dropped 7 bases, with 19 bases sitting between them. The CDR3 extends over 14 amino acids. The CDR3 loop reads CASRIDRSRGEQYF. Written as DNA, the CDR3 is TGTGCCAGCAGGATCGACAGATCCCGGGGGGAGCAGTACTTC.

The chain employs TRBV6-2 or TRBV6-3 and TRBJ2-7; weak D call: TRBD1 (6 bases). In germline, CDR1 is MNHEY, CDR2 SVGEGT. Trimming shortened V by 5 bases and J by 0 bases, and 14 bases separated the two germline ends. This CDR3 is built from 15 residues. Here the CDR3 reads CASSRPGHLSYEQYF. CDR3 bases: TGTGCCAGCAGTCGTCCGGGACACCTCTCCTACGAGCAGTACTTC.

The V and J genes are TRBV12-3 or TRBV12-4 and TRBJ2-7; no definite D call. The V end lost 9 bases, the J end lost 2 bases, and 14 bases lay between the germline ends. The CDR3 contains 13 residues. As DNA, the CDR3 is TGTGCCAGTTTACTGACTGGAACCTACGAGCAGTACTTC. Its protein is CASLLTGTYEQYF.